Listed here are 29 T cell receptor beta chains from one sample, sequenced in a study of T cells in localized non-small cell lung cancer. TCRdb's copy holds only in-frame clones and misses some; the assay was immunoSEQ multiplex PCR. The data show 25,000 to 35,000 clones, around 89% seen once. This sample comprised peripheral blood, obtained before any cancer treatment. Every receptor here comes from a woman aged 35 to 69 with stage I lung adenocarcinoma.

V usage is TRBV27 and J usage is TRBJ2-1, with D unclear. The CDR3 sequence is 14 residues long. Germline CDR1 is MNHEY and CDR2 is SMNVEV (reference sequence). V gave up 5 bases and J gave up 6 bases, with 14 bases separating them. The CDR3 here is CASSPEVTINEQFF. In DNA form, the CDR3 reads TGTGCCAGCAGTCCCGAGGTCACCATCAATGAGCAGTTCTTC.

V usage is TRBV30 and J usage is TRBJ1-6, with unresolved D. Between the trimmed V and J ends, which lost 5 bases and 7 bases, there was a span of 12 bases. CDR1 GTSNPN and CDR2 SVGIG come from the germline V gene (reference sequence). CDR3 size: 13 residues. CDR3 region: CAWEAPRNSPLHF. The CDR3 DNA sequence: TGTGCCTGGGAGGCCCCCCGCAATTCACCCCTCCACTTT.

This chain uses TRBV9 with TRBJ2-3; D assignment may be TRBD1 or TRBD2 (5 bases each). V gave up 4 bases and J gave up 1 base, with 13 bases separating them. The germline gives CDR1 SGDLS, CDR2 YYNGEE. CDR3 length: 15 residues. Written as DNA, the CDR3 is TGTGCCAGCAGCTCCTCAGGGAGAGGCACAGATACGCAGTATTTT. Residues: CASSSSGRGTDTQYF. Using reference TRBV9 and TRBJ2-3 for the parts outside the CDR3, the full variable domain is DSGVTQTPKHLITATGQRVTLRCSPRSGDLSVYWYQQSLDQGLQFLIQYYNGEERAKGNILERFSAQQFPDLHSELNLSSLELGDSALYFCASSSSGRGTDTQYFGPGTRLTVL.

The chain couples TRBV2 to TRBJ2-2, with 9 bases lining up with TRBD1. This CDR3 has 15 residues. Germline V gives CDR1 SNHLY, CDR2 FYNNEI. V lost 5 bases, J lost 1 base, and 2 bases stayed unmatched. The chain's CDR3 is CASSPGQGNTGELFF. The CDR3 nucleotides read TGTGCCAGCAGTCCGGGACAGGGGAACACCGGGGAGCTGTTTTTT.

The CDR3 reads CASSLTGVAGYGYTF. CDR3 DNA: TGTGCCAGCAGCTTGACAGGGGTCGCTGGCTATGGCTACACCTTC. The chain employs TRBV7-9 and TRBJ1-2; 8 nucleotides match TRBD1. Germline assignment: CDR1 SEHNR and CDR2 FQNEAQ (reference sequence). The CDR3 is 15 amino acids. V dropped 3 bases and J dropped 4; count of bases not matched to a gene: 7.

The gene calls are TRBV10-3 and TRBJ1-2; D not certain. CDR3 length: 13 residues. The V end lost 2 bases, the J end lost 4 bases, and 8 bases lay between the germline ends. The germline V gene has CDR1 ENHRY and CDR2 SYGVKD. CDR3 nucleotides: TGTGCCATCAGTGAGCGGGAGATCTATGGCTACACCTTC. Its translation: CAISEREIYGYTF.

This chain connects TRBV28 to TRBJ2-7; 9 bases map to TRBD1. This CDR3 is 14 amino acids long. With 6 bases clipped from V and 7 bases from J, the junction kept 10 bases outside the gene matches. Germline loops: CDR1 MDHEN, CDR2 SYDVKM. The chain's CDR3 is CASSYTGGSGEQYF. The CDR3 coding sequence is TGTGCCAGCAGCTATACAGGGGGCTCAGGTGAGCAGTACTTC.

The chain combines TRBV7-9 with TRBJ2-1, with 10 bases matching TRBD2. Germline-derived CDR1 and CDR2 are SEHNR and FQNEAQ (reference sequence). Trimming took 5 bases from V and 3 from J; bases not matched to a gene: 4. CDR3 length equals 15 residues. For the CDR3, the DNA is TGTGCCAGCAGCCGAGCGGGAGGGGGCTACAATGAGCAGTTCTTC. It encodes CASSRAGGGYNEQFF.

The chain is built from TRBV28 and TRBJ2-7, with 12 bases matching TRBD2. Per the germline V gene, CDR1 is MDHEN and CDR2 is SYDVKM. CDR3 size: 14 residues. After removal of 8 bases from V and 3 bases from J, the junction contained 5 bases not matched to a gene. As DNA, the CDR3 is TGTGCCAGCGGAGGACTAGCGGGACTCTACGAGCAGTACTTC. This sequence encodes CASGGLAGLYEQYF.

This sequence joins TRBV7-9 and TRBJ1-2; D gene ambiguous. V was pared by 3 bases and J by 6 bases, with 2 bases between. The CDR3 covers 10 residues. Germline V gives CDR1 SEHNR, CDR2 FQNEAQ (reference sequence). The CDR3 protein is CASSFDGYTF. The CDR3 nucleotides are TGTGCCAGCAGCTTCGATGGCTACACCTTC.

This clone came up once. The rearrangement uses TRBV28 and TRBJ2-3; 9 bases map to TRBD1. Germline loops: CDR1 MDHEN, CDR2 SYDVKM. Trimming at V came to 6 bases and at J to 7 bases, leaving 11 bases not matched to a gene. CDR3 length: 15 amino acids. The CDR3 region has the DNA TGTGCCAGCAGCGTTGCGGGACAGGGATCCCATACGCAGTATTTT. This encodes CASSVAGQGSHTQYF.

This chain joins TRBV5-6 and TRBJ1-6, with a possible D match to TRBD1 (6 bases). Germline V CDR1 and CDR2: SGHDT, YYEEEE. This CDR3 comprises 15 residues. Trimming pared 2 bases from V and 7 bases from J, leaving 13 bases between. The CDR3 DNA follows: TGTGCCAGCAGCTTAAGGGGGACGTGGAATTCACCCCTCCACTTT. Translated, it gives CASSLRGTWNSPLHF.

CDR3 residues: CASSSGLVGSNEQFF. The CDR3 DNA sequence: TGTGCCAGCAGTTCAGGACTAGTTGGGTCCAATGAGCAGTTCTTC. The chain recombines TRBV27 with TRBJ2-1; 7 bases fit TRBD2. V trimming: 4 bases; J trimming: 6 bases; junction bases outside the gene matches: 9. CDR1 and CDR2 from the germline V gene are MNHEY and SMNVEV (reference sequence). The CDR3 has 15 amino acids.

The CDR3 is CASSPIPHQPQHF. For the CDR3, the DNA is TGTGCCAGCAGTCCTATCCCCCATCAGCCCCAGCATTTT. V is TRBV6-9 and J is TRBJ1-5; no firm D call. Per germline, CDR1 MNHGY and CDR2 SVAAGI. V was shortened by 5 bases and J by 5 bases, with 10 bases between the two germline ends. This CDR3 is 13 amino acids long.

V gene TRBV5-1 combines with J gene TRBJ2-2; D uncertain. Trimming left V 1 base short and J 0 bases short, with 10 bases between. Germline CDR1 is SGHRS and CDR2 is YFSETQ. This CDR3 comprises 16 residues. CDR3 sequence: CASSLIRRSNTGELFF. The CDR3 bases are TGCGCCAGCAGCTTGATAAGGAGATCGAACACCGGGGAGCTGTTTTTT.

V gene TRBV19 combines with J gene TRBJ2-4; no definite D call. The CDR3 loop spans 12 amino acids. V gave up 7 bases and J gave up 8 bases, with 12 bases separating them. The germline CDR1 and CDR2 sequences are LNHDA and SQIVND (reference sequence). The CDR3 coding sequence is TGTGCCAGTAAAGTTTCTGGGGACATTCAGTACTTC. Translated: CASKVSGDIQYF.

This sequence joins TRBV4-1 and TRBJ2-1; 10 bases fit TRBD2. Per germline, CDR1 MGHRA and CDR2 YSYEKL. The V and J ends lost 4 bases and 7 bases, in that order; junction bases with no gene match: 4. The CDR3 is made up of 14 amino acids. As DNA, the CDR3 is TGCGCCAGCAGCCTAGGGACTAGCGAGAATGAGCAGTTCTTC. It yields the protein CASSLGTSENEQFF.

The genes are TRBV28 and TRBJ2-1; D call uncertain. Germline-derived CDR1 and CDR2 are MDHEN and SYDVKM. V gave up 5 bases and J gave up 6 bases, with 17 bases separating them. The CDR3 sequence is 15 residues long. The CDR3: CASSPTPPNGNEQFF. CDR3 nucleotides: TGTGCCAGCAGTCCCACCCCTCCCAACGGCAATGAGCAGTTCTTC.

The gene calls are TRBV11-2 and TRBJ2-2; D remains ambiguous. The CDR3 has 14 residues. V was shortened by 6 bases and J by 5 bases, with 13 bases between the two germline ends. Germline CDR1 SGHAT, CDR2 FQNNGV. The CDR3 nucleotides are TGTGCCAGCAGTCGGTGGGTTCGGACCGGGGAGCTGTTTTTT. Its protein is CASSRWVRTGELFF.

This clone showed up just once. An end of the junction differs from the germline gene, which may be a read error. The chain recombines TRBV6-6 with TRBJ2-7; 11 bases are shared with TRBD2. The CDR3 runs 12 residues. Germline values: CDR1 MNHNY, CDR2 SVGAGI (reference sequence). The CDR3 region has the DNA TGTGCCAGCAGGGAGACTAGCGGGACGACCTTCTTC. Translating gives CASRETSGTTFF.

V usage is TRBV4-2 and J usage is TRBJ2-5, with 16 bases aligning to TRBD2. The CDR3 consists of 19 residues. Germline V gene sequence: CDR1 LGHNA, CDR2 YNFKEQ. Trimming took 4 bases from V and 4 from J; bases not matched to a gene: 12. CDR3 sequence: CASSLRPGTSGGAGETQYF. The CDR3 coding sequence is TGTGCCAGCAGCCTCCGTCCCGGGACTAGCGGGGGGGCCGGAGAGACCCAGTACTTC.

This chain's CDR3 is CASSQVASGRVSYNEQFF. The CDR3 DNA is TGCGCCAGCAGCCAAGTGGCTAGCGGGAGGGTCTCCTACAATGAGCAGTTCTTC. V and J are TRBV4-1 and TRBJ2-1; 12 bases align to TRBD2. The CDR3 is 18 amino acids. Germline V lookup: CDR1 MGHRA, CDR2 YSYEKL. V was clipped by 1 base and J by 0 bases; unmatched bases: 4.

This sequence joins TRBV6-1 and TRBJ1-2, with D maybe TRBD1 (5 bases). The CDR3 has 15 amino acids. Germline CDR1 and CDR2: MNHNS and SASEGT. V dropped 5 bases and J dropped 8 bases, with 21 bases sitting between them. The CDR3 region is CASSPPNLDSYGYTF. The CDR3 region has the DNA TGTGCCAGCAGTCCACCCAACCTAGACAGCTACGGCTACACCTTC.

The chain combines TRBV29-1 with TRBJ2-2; 7 bases fit TRBD2. This CDR3 has 16 residues. The V gene end was trimmed by 0 bases and the J gene end by 1 base; junction bases not matched to a gene: 5. Germline V CDR1 and CDR2: SQVTM, ANQGSEA. CDR3 coding DNA: TGCAGCGTTGAAGATCCCGCTAGCGGGAACACCGGGGAGCTGTTTTTT. Its protein is CSVEDPASGNTGELFF.

The rearrangement links TRBV13 to TRBJ1-1; a possible D gene is TRBD1 (6 bases). Germline CDR1 is PRHDT and CDR2 is FYEKMQ (reference sequence). The CDR3 is 13 amino acids. V was pared by 5 bases and J by 2 bases, with 9 bases between. The CDR3 region is CASSRDTNTEAFF. The CDR3 DNA is TGTGCCAGCAGCAGGGACACCAACACTGAAGCTTTCTTT.

The chain carries TRBV28 and TRBJ1-2, with TRBD1 as a possible D gene (6 bases). V was cut by 7 bases and J by 4 bases, with 10 bases left in between. This CDR3 region has 12 residues. The germline V gene has CDR1 MDHEN and CDR2 SYDVKM. This chain's CDR3 is CASTGAGYGYTF. The CDR3 DNA follows: TGTGCCAGCACAGGGGCGGGCTATGGCTACACCTTC.

This chain uses TRBV19 with TRBJ2-7; 12 nucleotides line up with TRBD1. CDR3 length: 13 amino acids. The germline gives CDR1 LNHDA, CDR2 SQIVND (reference sequence). V dropped 10 bases and J dropped 6; count of bases not matched to a gene: 7. CDR3 amino acids: CATSGQGAREQYF. In DNA form, the CDR3 reads TGTGCCACCTCGGGACAGGGGGCTCGCGAGCAGTACTTC.

The V and J genes are TRBV2 and TRBJ1-1, with D possibly matching TRBD1 (5 bases). The CDR3 consists of 14 residues. The germline V and J ends were trimmed by 4 bases and 0 bases, with 9 bases remaining between them. Germline V lookup: CDR1 SNHLY, CDR2 FYNNEI. The chain's CDR3 is CASSALTVNTEAFF. CDR3 sequence (DNA): TGTGCCAGCAGTGCCCTGACAGTGAACACTGAAGCTTTCTTT.

The genes are TRBV5-5 and TRBJ1-6; 7 bases are shared with TRBD1. This CDR3 region has 15 residues. Germline V gene sequence: CDR1 SGHKS, CDR2 YYEKEE (reference sequence). V was pared by 2 bases and J by 10 bases, with 9 bases of the junction left unmatched. The CDR3 DNA reads TGTGCCAGCAGCTTACAGACAGGGAGGGAATCACCCCTCCACTTT. Protein: CASSLQTGRESPLHF.